This is a list of T cell receptor beta chains from one sample in a study of blood T cells in healthy people across ages. Each CDR3 protein gets one entry after TCRdb re-called the 5' RACE reads with MiXCR. The table has under 1,100,000 distinct CDR3 sequences, about 23% seen once; the top ten hold 0.65% to 0.75%. These sequences were also reported in another study, on T cells of mothers and their children.

The sample consisted of blood. Receptors were obtained from a girl under 10 years old in good health. The CDR3 runs from the conserved cysteine through the conserved F or W. A row's size may be missing; if present it is once, few, many or a size class.

>.|.|TRBV5-1
CASTSGVGYEQYF
>TRBJ2-1|.|TRBV12-3/TRBV12-4
CAGQLSGYNEQFF
>TRBJ2-4|.|TRBV11-1
CASSLEVFGNIQYF
>TRBJ2-5|.|TRBV5-1
CASSLATGEGETQYF
>TRBJ1-2|.|TRBV20-1
CSASGTGSYGYTF
>TRBJ2-5|.|TRBV3-1
CASSQDNAGEGEKETQYF
>TRBJ2-1|.|TRBV10-2
CASSEDSIYEQCF
>TRBJ2-2|.|TRBV5-1
CASSSHQGADTGELFF
>TRBJ1-4|.|TRBV24-1
CATSDPRKGEKLFF
>TRBJ2-4|.|TRBV20-1
CSATAGRENIQYF
>TRBJ2-4|.|TRBV27
CASSFGSGYIQYF
>TRBJ2-2|.|TRBV29-1
CSVELDRVNTRELFF
>TRBJ2-3|.|TRBV4-3
CASRELRADTQYF
>TRBJ2-1|many|TRBV29-1
CSVGLAGLYNEQFF
>TRBJ1-4|.|TRBV20-1
CSARAVNEKLFF
>TRBJ2-6|.|TRBV28
CASSFAGPGANVLTF
>TRBJ1-4|few|TRBV12-5
CASGLGPALGKLFF
>TRBJ2-1|.|TRBV19
CASSTNLREQFF
>TRBJ2-2|.|TRBV2
CASRVDRGAAGELFF
>TRBJ2-2|.|TRBV29-1
CSVEGQTSTGELFF
>TRBJ2-1|.|TRBV7-6
CASSLVGPSGANNEQFF